The T cell receptor (beta chain) under discussion was sequenced for a study of blood T cell repertoires in COVID-19. Source study methods: Reference gene primer amplification gave estimated nucleated cell counts. The table came from immunoSEQ multiplex PCR; TCRdb's copy has only in-frame clones and leaves some out. V and J calls and clone size are those listed in that table; D and trimming were worked out from the DNA. The sample includes under 110,000 clones, 80% to 95% of them seen just once. Germline V CDR1 and CDR2: SGHRS, YFSETQ. This CDR3 contains 15 residues. The J segment lost 2 bases and the V segment lost 2 bases, leaving 5 bases of the junction unmatched.

The sequencing input was peripheral blood. This chain connects TRBV5-1 to TRBJ2-7, with TRBD2 matching over 9 bases. The origin of this receptor is a man aged 50 or older with active COVID-19. The CDR3 region is CASSFVAGGPYEQYF. For the CDR3, the DNA is TGCGCCAGCAGCTTTGTGGCGGGAGGGCCCTACGAGCAGTACTTC.